This T cell receptor beta chain was captured by sequencing in a study of T-cell reconstitution after alpha-beta-depleted transplantation in children. Study-level findings and limits: There were reportedly several hundred expanded graft clones from which alpha-beta T cells came about two months after transplant.

Unique molecular identifiers were incorporated when the TCRbeta library was constructed. TCRdb re-derived calls from the PCR reads in MiXCR, one entry per CDR3 protein. The table has about 440,000 distinct CDR3 sequences, 43% seen once. Of note for this clonotype: Its antigen is as yet unknown.

This CDR3 has 15 residues. V dropped 0 bases and J dropped 0 bases, with 9 bases sitting between them. Germline V gene sequence: CDR1 MNHEY, CDR2 SVGAGI. The source of this sequence is a girl aged 2-10 years with aplastic anemia, due to receive a stem cell transplant. The rearrangement links TRBV6-5 to TRBJ2-7; possibly TRBD1 for D (5 bases). The material was PBMCs, obtained before TCRalphabeta/CD19-depleted stem cell transplant. The CDR3 sequence: CASSYSTAPSYEQYF. The CDR3 DNA reads TGTGCCAGCAGTTACTCGACAGCACCCTCCTACGAGCAGTACTTC.